The 11 T cell receptor beta chains below come from one sample, sequenced in a study of cytomegalovirus exposure and HLA in healthy donors. PCR employed 60 Vbeta and 13 Jbeta primers. This table comes from immunoSEQ multiplex PCR, and its TCRdb copy is limited to in-frame clones, with some not included. The table records 100,000 or so clones, 81% of them present only once. The sample taken for sequencing was PBMCs. Receptors originate from a human donor in good health.

The V call is TRBV7-8, the J call TRBJ2-4, with TRBD2 identical over 7 bases. Germline values: CDR1 SGHVS, CDR2 FQNEAQ. J gave up 7 bases and V 1 base, and 4 bases lay outside the gene matches. This CDR3 is built from 14 residues. The CDR3 loop reads CASSLGAGDNIQYF. The CDR3 bases are TGTGCCAGCAGCTTAGGCGCGGGGGACAACATTCAGTACTTC.

The chain joins TRBV4-3 to TRBJ1-6; 7 bases are shared with TRBD1. The CDR3 totals 15 residues. Germline values: CDR1 LGHNA, CDR2 YSLEER. The junction had 5 bases not matched to a gene; V was cut back by 4 bases and J by 5 bases. The CDR3 region has the DNA TGCGCCAGCAGCCTGTCGACAGGGAATAATTCACCCCTCCACTTT. Translation gives CASSLSTGNNSPLHF.

This clone has a handful of counts. The V and J genes are TRBV11-3 and TRBJ1-4, with D possibly TRBD1 on 6 matching bases. The ends were cut back, 5 bases at V and 2 bases at J, with 12 bases in the middle. In germline, CDR1 is SGHNT, CDR2 YENEEA. The CDR3 is 15 residues long. The CDR3 sequence is CASSPGVDTNEKLFF. The CDR3 bases are TGTGCCAGCAGCCCAGGGGTGGATACTAATGAAAAACTGTTTTTT.

This clone has a single count. V is TRBV7-3 and J is TRBJ2-3; TRBD2 agrees at 9 bases. V lost 2 bases, J lost 3 bases, and 3 bases stayed unmatched. CDR1 SGHTA and CDR2 FQGTGA come from the germline V gene. The CDR3 length is 15 residues. For the CDR3, the DNA is TGTGCCAGCAGCTTAGCGGGAGGGGAGACAGATACGCAGTATTTT. As protein: CASSLAGGETDTQYF.

The chain is built from TRBV4-1 and TRBJ1-3; the D is unclear. Between the trimmed V and J ends, which lost 3 bases and 0 bases, there was a span of 9 bases. Germline CDR1 is MGHRA and CDR2 is YSYEKL. The CDR3 length is 15 residues. The CDR3 coding sequence is TGCGCCAGCAGCCAGGAGGTCCACTCTGGAAACACCATATATTTT. This encodes CASSQEVHSGNTIYF.

There are a few counts of this clone. The chain employs TRBV30 and TRBJ1-4; 7 nucleotides align to TRBD1. The CDR3 covers 13 residues. Trimming removed 7 bases from V and 8 bases from J; junction bases left unmatched: 10. Germline V gene data show CDR1 as GTSNPN and CDR2 as SVGIG (reference sequence). Here the CDR3 reads CAYRDRGEEKLFF. The CDR3 region has the DNA TGTGCCTACCGGGACAGAGGAGAGGAAAAACTGTTTTTT.

V and J are TRBV21-1 and TRBJ2-1; the D call of TRBD1 is as the table states it, not checked on the DNA. TRBV21-1 has pseudogene status. There are 17 residues in the CDR3. CDR3 in amino acids: CASSNLSGDSGYNEQFF. The CDR3 bases are TGTGCCAGCAGCAACCTCTCTGGGGACAGCGGCTACAATGAGCAGTTCTTC.

The table lists this clone with a count of one. The chain is built from TRBV28 and TRBJ1-4, with a possible D match to TRBD1 (6 bases). The CDR3 extends over 18 amino acids. Germline V gene data show CDR1 as MDHEN and CDR2 as SYDVKM. The V gene lost 3 bases and the J gene lost 6 bases, with 23 bases spanning the gap. CDR3 bases: TGTGCCAGCAGTTTGATTAACGTGTACACAGGGAGGGATGAAAAACTGTTTTTT. Translation: CASSLINVYTGRDEKLFF.

The chain carries TRBV28 and TRBJ2-5; 9 positions agree with TRBD1. Germline values: CDR1 MDHEN, CDR2 SYDVKM. This CDR3 has 17 amino acids. Trimming cost V 3 bases and J 0 bases; bases outside gene matches: 8. The CDR3 reads CASSLAGTGRYQETQYF. The CDR3 DNA follows: TGTGCCAGCAGTTTGGCCGGGACAGGGCGATACCAAGAGACCCAGTACTTC.

This clone has just a few counts. The rearrangement joins TRBV6-4 to TRBJ2-5, with TRBD2 matching 9 bases. The CDR3 totals 13 residues. Germline values: CDR1 MRHNA, CDR2 SNTAGT. J lost 9 bases, V lost 2 bases, and 4 bases had no gene match. CDR3 residues: CASSDIAGGPQYF. The CDR3 DNA reads as TGTGCCAGCAGTGACATTGCGGGAGGGCCCCAGTACTTC.

The V gene is TRBV25-1, the J gene TRBJ1-2; D call uncertain. Germline loops: CDR1 MGHDK, CDR2 SYGVNS. The V end lost 5 bases, the J end lost 3 bases, and 7 bases lay between the germline ends. The CDR3 is 12 residues long. Here the CDR3 reads CASSRFDYGYTF. The CDR3 DNA is TGTGCCAGCAGTCGTTTTGACTATGGCTACACCTTC.